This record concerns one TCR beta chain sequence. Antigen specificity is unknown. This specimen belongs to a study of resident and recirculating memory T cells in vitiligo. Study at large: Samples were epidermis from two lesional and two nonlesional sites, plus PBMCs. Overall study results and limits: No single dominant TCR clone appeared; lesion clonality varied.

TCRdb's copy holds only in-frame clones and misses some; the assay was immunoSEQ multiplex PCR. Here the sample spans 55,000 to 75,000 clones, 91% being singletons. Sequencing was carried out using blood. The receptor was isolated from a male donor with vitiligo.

CDR3 in amino acids: CASSQDRQGASKSPLHF. The CDR3 coding sequence is TGCGCCAGCAGCCAAGATAGGCAGGGCGCGTCCAAATCACCCCTCCACTTT. This sequence joins TRBV4-3 and TRBJ1-6; perhaps TRBD1 as D (5 bases). From germline, CDR1 is LGHNA and CDR2 YSLEER. CDR3 size: 17 residues. Between the trimmed V and J ends, which lost 0 bases and 10 bases, there was a span of 19 bases.